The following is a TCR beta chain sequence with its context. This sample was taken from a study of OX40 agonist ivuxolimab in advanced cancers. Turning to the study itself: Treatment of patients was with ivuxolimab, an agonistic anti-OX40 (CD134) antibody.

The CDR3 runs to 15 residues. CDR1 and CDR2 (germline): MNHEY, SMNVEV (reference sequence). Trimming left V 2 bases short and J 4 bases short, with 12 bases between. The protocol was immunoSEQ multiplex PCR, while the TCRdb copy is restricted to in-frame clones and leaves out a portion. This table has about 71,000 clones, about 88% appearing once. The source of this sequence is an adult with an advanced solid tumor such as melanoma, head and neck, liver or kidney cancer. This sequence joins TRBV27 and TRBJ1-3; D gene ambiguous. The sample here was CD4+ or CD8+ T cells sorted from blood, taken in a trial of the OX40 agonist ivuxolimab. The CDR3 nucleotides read TGTGCCAGCAGTTTAATTTGGGGAGACGGAAACACCATATATTTT. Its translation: CASSLIWGDGNTIYF.